These 11 T cell receptor beta chains came from one sample sequenced in a study of T cells after yellow fever vaccination. MiXCR, applied by TCRdb to the 5' RACE reads, yields one record per CDR3 protein. The sample contains roughly 170,000 distinct CDR3 sequences, 9.3% of which appear only once. The source was CD8+ T cells sorted from PBMCs, collected 45 days after the yellow fever booster vaccination. All receptors come from a man aged 18 to 29 who received the YFV17D yellow fever vaccine.

This clonotype was detected once. The rearrangement links TRBV4-3 to TRBJ2-7, with D possibly TRBD2 on 6 matching bases. The germline gives CDR1 LGHNA, CDR2 YSLEER. The CDR3 runs 16 residues. Trimming removed 3 bases at V and 0 bases at J, with 15 bases between. CDR3 loop: CASSQYLGSSSYEQYF. CDR3 nucleotide sequence: TGCGCCAGCAGCCAGTACCTCGGGAGCAGCTCCTACGAGCAGTACTTC.

This clonotype showed up just a few times. The CDR3 coding sequence is TGTGCCAGCAGCTTAGATGGAGTCACCGGGGAGCTGTTTTTT. Its translation: CASSLDGVTGELFF. The genes are TRBV7-9 and TRBJ2-2; D unresolved. This CDR3 contains 14 residues. CDR1 and CDR2 (germline): SEHNR, FQNEAQ (reference sequence). Trimming stripped 1 base from V and 4 bases from J, with 7 bases between.

The chain is built from TRBV2 and TRBJ1-2, with D unresolved. The germline V and J ends were trimmed by 2 bases and 4 bases, with 11 bases remaining between them. The germline gives CDR1 SNHLY, CDR2 FYNNEI. The CDR3 consists of 14 residues. The CDR3 DNA follows: TGTGCCAGCAGTGAAACTGGGGTATTCTATGGCTACACCTTC. It is translated as CASSETGVFYGYTF.

In its sample, this clonotype was seen a few times. The chain has TRBV6-2 or TRBV6-3 and TRBJ1-5; 8 bases align to TRBD1. Germline V lookup: CDR1 MNHEY, CDR2 SVGEGT. J lost 2 bases, V lost 6 bases, and 3 bases had no gene match. The CDR3 has 14 residues. The DNA of the CDR3 is TGTGCCAGCAGCGTGGACAGGGGCAATCAGCCCCAGCATTTT. Protein: CASSVDRGNQPQHF.

This clonotype was observed a handful of times. The gene calls are TRBV29-1 and TRBJ2-1; TRBD1 is a possible D gene (6 bases). The germline V gene has CDR1 SQVTM and CDR2 ANQGSEA. The CDR3 covers 14 residues. Trimming pared 7 bases from V and 6 bases from J, leaving 19 bases between. The CDR3 region has the DNA TGCAGCGCGATTAATCCAGGGGCGGTCAATGAGCAGTTCTTC. This translates into CSAINPGAVNEQFF.

The CDR3 DNA follows: TGCGCCAGCAGTGAGTCCGATCAGCCCCAGCATTTT. It is translated as CASSESDQPQHF. This chain connects TRBV10-2 to TRBJ1-5; D gene unclear. CDR1 WSHSY and CDR2 SAAADI come from the germline V gene. The CDR3 has 12 residues. Trimming shortened V by 0 bases and J by 5 bases, and 2 bases separated the two germline ends.

This clonotype was counted many times. CDR3 protein: CSVEDRQGWNGYTF. CDR3 bases: TGCAGCGTTGAAGATCGGCAGGGGTGGAATGGCTACACCTTC. This chain uses TRBV29-1 with TRBJ1-2; possibly TRBD1 for D (6 bases). V was shortened by 0 bases and J by 6 bases, with 14 bases between the two germline ends. The germline gives CDR1 SQVTM, CDR2 ANQGSEA. This CDR3 contains 14 residues. Full variable domain (remainder filled in from reference TRBV29-1 and TRBJ1-2): SAVISQKPSRDICQRGTSLTIQCQVDSQVTMMFWYRQQPGQSLTLIATANQGSEATYESGFVIDKFPISRPNLTFSTLTVSNMSPEDSSIYLCSVEDRQGWNGYTFGSGTRLTVV.

This clonotype has only a few counts. The chain links TRBV12-3 or TRBV12-4 to TRBJ2-7, with D perhaps TRBD1 (5 bases). This CDR3 has 12 amino acids. V was cut by 4 bases and J by 6 bases, with 10 bases left in between. In DNA, the CDR3 is TGTGCCAGCAGTTCAATAGGGGCCGAGCAGTACTTC. Protein sequence: CASSSIGAEQYF.

Ten or more counts support this clonotype. The rearrangement uses TRBV3-1 and TRBJ2-3; 10 bases line up with TRBD2. This CDR3 comprises 15 residues. Germline V gives CDR1 LGHDT, CDR2 YNNKEL (reference sequence). Germline trimming cut 5 bases from V and 1 base from J; bases unmatched to any gene: 3. This CDR3 reads CASSSGTSGTDTQYF. The CDR3 DNA sequence: TGTGCCAGCAGCTCCGGGACTAGCGGCACAGATACGCAGTATTTT.

The table lists this clonotype with many counts. The chain uses TRBV5-8 and TRBJ2-7, with D possibly TRBD1 on 5 matching bases. Germline assignment: CDR1 SGHTS and CDR2 YDEGEE. This CDR3 has 14 residues. Trimming took off 0 bases at V and 3 bases at J, with 10 bases between the two ends. CDR3 nucleotides: TGTGCCAGCAGCTTGGGGACACTCTACTACGAGCAGTACTTC. This encodes CASSLGTLYYEQYF.

This clonotype was detected a few times. An end of the junction differs from the germline gene, which may be a read error. The V and J genes are TRBV27 and TRBJ2-7; 10 positions match TRBD1. The germline V gene encodes CDR1 MNHEY and CDR2 SMNVEV (reference sequence). The CDR3 length is 15 residues. The CDR3 nucleotides read TGTGCCAGCAAATCCGGGACAGGGGTGGATTACGGGCAGTACTTC. It encodes CASKSGTGVDYGQYF.